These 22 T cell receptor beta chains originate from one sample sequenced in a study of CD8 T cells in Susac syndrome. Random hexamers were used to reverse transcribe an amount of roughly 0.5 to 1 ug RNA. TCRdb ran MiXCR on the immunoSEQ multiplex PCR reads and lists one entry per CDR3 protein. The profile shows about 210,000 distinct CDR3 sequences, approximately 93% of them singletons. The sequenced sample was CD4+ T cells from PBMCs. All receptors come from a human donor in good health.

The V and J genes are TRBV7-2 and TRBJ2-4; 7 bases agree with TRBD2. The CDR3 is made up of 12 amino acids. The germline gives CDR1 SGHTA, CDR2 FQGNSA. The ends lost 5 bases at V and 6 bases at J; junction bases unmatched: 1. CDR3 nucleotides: TGTGCCAGCAGCGAGCGGGGAAACATTCAGTACTTC. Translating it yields CASSERGNIQYF.

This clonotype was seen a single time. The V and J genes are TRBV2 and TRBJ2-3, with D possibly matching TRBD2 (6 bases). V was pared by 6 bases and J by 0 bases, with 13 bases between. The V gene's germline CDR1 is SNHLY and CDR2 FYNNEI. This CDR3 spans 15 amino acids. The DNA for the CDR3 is TGTGCCAGCAGGGGGGGAGCTTTTAGCACAGATACGCAGTATTTT. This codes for CASRGGAFSTDTQYF. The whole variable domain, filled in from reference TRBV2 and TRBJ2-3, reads EPEVTQTPSHQVTQMGQEVILRCVPISNHLYFYWYRQILGQKVEFLVSFYNNEISEKSEIFDDQFSVERPDGSNFTLKIRSTKLEDSAMYFCASRGGAFSTDTQYFGPGTRLTVL.

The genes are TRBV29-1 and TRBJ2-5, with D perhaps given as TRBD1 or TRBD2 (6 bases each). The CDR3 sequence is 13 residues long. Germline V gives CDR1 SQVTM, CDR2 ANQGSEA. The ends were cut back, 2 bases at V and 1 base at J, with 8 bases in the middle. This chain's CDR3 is CSVERGRQETQYF. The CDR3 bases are TGCAGCGTTGAACGGGGGCGCCAAGAGACCCAGTACTTC.

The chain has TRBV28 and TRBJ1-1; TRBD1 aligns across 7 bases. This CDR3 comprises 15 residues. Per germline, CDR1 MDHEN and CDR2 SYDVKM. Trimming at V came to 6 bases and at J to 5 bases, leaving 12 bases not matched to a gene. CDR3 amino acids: CASSPLRGRGTEAFF. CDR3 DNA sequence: TGTGCCAGCAGCCCCCTTAGGGGGCGCGGTACTGAAGCTTTCTTT.

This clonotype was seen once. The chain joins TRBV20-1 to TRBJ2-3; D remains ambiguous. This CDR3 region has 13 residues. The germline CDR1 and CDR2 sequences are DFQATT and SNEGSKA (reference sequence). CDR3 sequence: CTAEKTGTDTQYF. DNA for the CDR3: TGCACCGCCGAAAAAACCGGCACAGATACGCAGTATTTT.

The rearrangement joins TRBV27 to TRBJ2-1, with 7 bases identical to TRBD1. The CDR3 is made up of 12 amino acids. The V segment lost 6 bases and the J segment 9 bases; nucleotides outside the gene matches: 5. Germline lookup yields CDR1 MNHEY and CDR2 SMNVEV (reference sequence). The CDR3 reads CASRQGFTEQFF. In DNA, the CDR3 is TGTGCCAGCAGACAGGGGTTCACTGAGCAGTTCTTC.

CDR3 sequence reads: CASSFERTTDTQYF. The DNA for the CDR3 is TGTGCCAGCAGTTTCGAGCGAACGACAGATACGCAGTATTTT. The chain is built from TRBV27 and TRBJ2-3; D is undetermined. CDR1 and CDR2 from the germline V gene are MNHEY and SMNVEV (reference sequence). V lost 3 bases and J lost 3, with 10 bases in between. The CDR3 length is 14 residues.

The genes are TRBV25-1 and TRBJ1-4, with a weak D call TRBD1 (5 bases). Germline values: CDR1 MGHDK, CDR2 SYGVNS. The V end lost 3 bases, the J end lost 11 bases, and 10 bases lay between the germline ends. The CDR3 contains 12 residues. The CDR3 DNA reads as TGTGCCAGCAGTGATCCGGGACGGAAACTGTTTTTT. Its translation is CASSDPGRKLFF.

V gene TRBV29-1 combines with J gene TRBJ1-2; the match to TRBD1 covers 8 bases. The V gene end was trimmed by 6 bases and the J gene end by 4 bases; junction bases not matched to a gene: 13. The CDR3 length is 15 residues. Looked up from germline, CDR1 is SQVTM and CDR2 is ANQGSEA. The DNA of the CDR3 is TGCAGCGTGAAAGGACAGGGTGATTTGAGCTATGGCTACACCTTC. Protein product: CSVKGQGDLSYGYTF.

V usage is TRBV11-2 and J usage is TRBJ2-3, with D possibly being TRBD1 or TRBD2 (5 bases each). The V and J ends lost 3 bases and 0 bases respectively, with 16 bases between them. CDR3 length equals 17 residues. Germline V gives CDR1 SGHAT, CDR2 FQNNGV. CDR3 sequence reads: CASSFTGAVTSTDTQYF. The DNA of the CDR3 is TGTGCCAGCAGCTTTACCGGGGCAGTAACTAGCACAGATACGCAGTATTTT.

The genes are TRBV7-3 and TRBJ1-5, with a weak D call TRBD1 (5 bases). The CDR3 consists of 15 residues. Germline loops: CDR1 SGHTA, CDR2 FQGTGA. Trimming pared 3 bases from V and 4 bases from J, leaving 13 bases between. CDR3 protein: CASSFQGGGNQPQHF. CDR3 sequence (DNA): TGTGCCAGCAGCTTCCAGGGCGGCGGGAATCAGCCCCAGCATTTT.

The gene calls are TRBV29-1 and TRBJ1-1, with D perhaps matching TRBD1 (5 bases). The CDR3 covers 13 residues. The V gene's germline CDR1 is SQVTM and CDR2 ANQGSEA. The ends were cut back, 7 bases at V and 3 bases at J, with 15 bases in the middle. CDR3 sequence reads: CSAGQGKDTEAFF. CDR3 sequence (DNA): TGCAGCGCGGGGCAGGGAAAGGACACTGAAGCTTTCTTT.

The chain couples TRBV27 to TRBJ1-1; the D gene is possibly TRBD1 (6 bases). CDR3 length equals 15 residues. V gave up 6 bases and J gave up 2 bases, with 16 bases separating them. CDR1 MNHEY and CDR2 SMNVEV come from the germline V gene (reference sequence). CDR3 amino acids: CASSPGHLRNTEAFF. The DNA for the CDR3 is TGTGCCAGCAGCCCGGGACACTTGCGAAACACTGAAGCTTTCTTT.

CDR3 sequence: CASSLDPLAKNIQYF. CDR3 nucleotide sequence: TGTGCCAGCAGCTTGGATCCGCTAGCCAAAAACATTCAGTACTTC. This chain connects TRBV5-6 to TRBJ2-4, with D unresolved. The CDR3 covers 15 residues. Germline V lookup: CDR1 SGHDT, CDR2 YYEEEE. V was pared by 0 bases and J by 0 bases, with 7 bases between.

In nucleotides, the CDR3 is TGTGCCAGCAGTCCAAAGGACAGGTTCTCTTCACCCCTCCACTTT. Its translation: CASSPKDRFSSPLHF. This chain links TRBV28 with TRBJ1-6; TRBD1 matches at 7 bases. From germline, CDR1 is MDHEN and CDR2 SYDVKM. The V and J ends lost 5 bases and 9 bases, in that order; junction bases with no gene match: 10. CDR3 length: 15 residues.

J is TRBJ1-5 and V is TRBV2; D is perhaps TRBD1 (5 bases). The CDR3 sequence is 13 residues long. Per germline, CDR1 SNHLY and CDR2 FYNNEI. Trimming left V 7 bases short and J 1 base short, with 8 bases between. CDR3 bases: TGTGCCAGCACGGGGGGGAGCAATCAGCCCCAGCATTTT. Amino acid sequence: CASTGGSNQPQHF.

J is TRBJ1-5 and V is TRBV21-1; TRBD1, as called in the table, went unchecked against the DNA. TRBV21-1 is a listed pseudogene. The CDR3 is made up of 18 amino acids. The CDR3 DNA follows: TGTGCCAGCAGCTCTAACCGTAAACAGAACACCTGGGGGCAGCCCCAGCATTTT. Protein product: CASSSNRKQNTWGQPQHF.

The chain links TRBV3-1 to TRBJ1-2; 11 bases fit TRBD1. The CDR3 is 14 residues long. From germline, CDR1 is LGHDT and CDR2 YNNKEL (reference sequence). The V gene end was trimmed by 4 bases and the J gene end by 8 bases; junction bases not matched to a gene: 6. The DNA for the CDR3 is TGTGCCAGCAGCCCAGGACAGGGGGCGTTAGGCTACACCTTC. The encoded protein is CASSPGQGALGYTF.

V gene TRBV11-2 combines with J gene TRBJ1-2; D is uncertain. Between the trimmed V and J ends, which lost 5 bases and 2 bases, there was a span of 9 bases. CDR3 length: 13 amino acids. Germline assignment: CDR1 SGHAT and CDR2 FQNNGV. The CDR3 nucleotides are TGTGCCAGCAGCGGGAGGCGGAACTATGGCTACACCTTC. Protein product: CASSGRRNYGYTF.

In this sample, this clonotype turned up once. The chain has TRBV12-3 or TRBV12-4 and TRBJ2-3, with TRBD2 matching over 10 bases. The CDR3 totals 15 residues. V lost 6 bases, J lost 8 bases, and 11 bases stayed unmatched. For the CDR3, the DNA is TGTGCCAGCAGCATAAGCGGGGGGGCCGTAGGTACGCAGTATTTT. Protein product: CASSISGGAVGTQYF.

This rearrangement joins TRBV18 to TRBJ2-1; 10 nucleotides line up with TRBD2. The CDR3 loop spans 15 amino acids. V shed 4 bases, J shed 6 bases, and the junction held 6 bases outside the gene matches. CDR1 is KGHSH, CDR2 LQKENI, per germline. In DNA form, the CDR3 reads TGTGCCAGCTCACTACGACTAGCGGGCCTCAATGAGCAGTTCTTC. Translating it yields CASSLRLAGLNEQFF.

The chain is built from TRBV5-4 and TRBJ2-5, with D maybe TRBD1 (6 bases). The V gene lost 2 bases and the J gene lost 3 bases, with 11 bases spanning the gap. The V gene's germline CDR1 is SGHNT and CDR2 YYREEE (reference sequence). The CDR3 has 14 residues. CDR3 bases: TGTGCCAGCAGCTTCAAGACAGGCGAAGAGACCCAGTACTTC. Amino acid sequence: CASSFKTGEETQYF.